One sample yielded the 21 T cell receptor beta chains listed below, sequenced in a study of neurological immune-mediated disorders. Described time point: technical triplicate 3. TCRdb used MiXCR to reprocess the 5' RACE reads, holding one entry per CDR3 protein. The repertoire consists of about 44,000 distinct CDR3 sequences, with about a fifth occurring once and the leading ten covering around 4.7%. The sequenced sample was PBMCs. The receptor source for this set is a man aged 55 to 70 with HTLV-1-associated myelopathy (HAM/TSP).

Ten or more counts support this clonotype. The chain is built from TRBV5-1 and TRBJ2-7; a possible D gene is TRBD2 (6 bases). The CDR3 sequence is 14 residues long. Germline CDR1 is SGHRS and CDR2 is YFSETQ. The ends were cut back, 0 bases at V and 3 bases at J, with 10 bases in the middle. This chain's CDR3 is CASSLDRGNYEQYF. For the CDR3, the DNA is TGCGCCAGCAGCTTGGACCGGGGGAACTACGAGCAGTACTTC.

The sample holds many counts of this clonotype. This sequence joins TRBV29-1 and TRBJ2-3, with 14 bases lining up with TRBD2. V lost 7 bases, J lost 3 bases, and 3 bases stayed unmatched. The CDR3 is 14 residues long. Looked up from germline, CDR1 is SQVTM and CDR2 is ANQGSEA. In nucleotides, the CDR3 is TGCAGCGGGGGGACTAGCGGGAGTACAGATACGCAGTATTTT. Its protein product is CSGGTSGSTDTQYF.

This clonotype has at least ten counts. V is TRBV4-1 and J is TRBJ1-5; D is unresolved. The germline V gene has CDR1 MGHRA and CDR2 YSYEKL. The CDR3 spans 15 residues. Trimming removed 2 bases from V and 2 bases from J, with 10 bases in between. CDR3 in amino acids: CASSQSKSGNQPQHF. The DNA of the CDR3 is TGCGCCAGCAGCCAAAGTAAGTCCGGCAATCAGCCCCAGCATTTT.

This clonotype was found many times. The rearrangement links TRBV25-1 to TRBJ2-7; D may be TRBD1 or TRBD2 (5 bases each). The length of the CDR3 is 16 residues. Germline V lookup: CDR1 MGHDK, CDR2 SYGVNS. The ends were cut back, 0 bases at V and 2 bases at J, with 14 bases in the middle. CDR3 loop: CASSEYSGTEAYEQYF. The CDR3 region has the DNA TGTGCCAGCAGTGAATATTCGGGGACCGAGGCCTACGAGCAGTACTTC.

This clonotype has ten or more counts. The chain joins TRBV9 to TRBJ2-1; TRBD2 is a possible D gene (5 bases). The CDR3 runs 16 residues. Germline assignment: CDR1 SGDLS and CDR2 YYNGEE. With 2 bases removed from V and 0 bases from J, the gap between germline ends came to 12 bases. The CDR3 loop reads CASSVGGWSSYNEQFF. For the CDR3, the DNA is TGTGCCAGCAGCGTGGGCGGGTGGAGCTCCTACAATGAGCAGTTCTTC.

This clonotype was detected ten times or more. The chain couples TRBV20-1 to TRBJ2-7; 13 bases are shared with TRBD2. This CDR3 has 17 amino acids. V shed 0 bases and J 4 bases; nucleotides not matched to a gene: 9. CDR1 is DFQATT and CDR2 is SNEGSKA in the germline V gene (reference sequence). CDR3 residues: CSARDLRTSGSKYEQYF. The CDR3 DNA reads TGCAGTGCTAGAGATCTCAGGACTAGCGGGAGTAAGTACGAGCAGTACTTC.

This clonotype was seen ten or more times. The chain recombines TRBV20-1 with TRBJ2-3; D might be TRBD2 (6 bases). The ends were cut back, 3 bases at V and 6 bases at J, with 22 bases in the middle. CDR1 is DFQATT and CDR2 is SNEGSKA in the germline V gene (reference sequence). This CDR3 has 16 residues. This CDR3 is CSASRGSIGELDTQYF. CDR3 in DNA: TGCAGTGCTAGTCGGGGGAGTATCGGGGAATTGGATACGCAGTATTTT.

This sequence joins TRBV12-3 or TRBV12-4 and TRBJ2-3; a possible D gene is TRBD2 (5 bases). The length of the CDR3 is 14 residues. V was shortened by 3 bases and J by 5 bases, with 12 bases between the two germline ends. CDR3 loop: CASSFGLVGDTQYF. The CDR3 nucleotides read TGTGCCAGCAGTTTTGGACTGGTAGGAGATACGCAGTATTTT.

The V gene is TRBV5-1, the J gene TRBJ2-3; tentative D call: TRBD2 (5 bases). Germline CDR1 reads SGHRS; CDR2 reads YFSETQ. V was trimmed by 4 bases and J by 0 bases, leaving 21 bases between them. CDR3 length: 18 amino acids. The CDR3 here is CASSPVTIGPSSTDTQYF. The CDR3 bases are TGCGCCAGCAGCCCCGTGACTATCGGGCCGTCTAGCACAGATACGCAGTATTTT. The variable domain in full, with the rest retrieved from reference TRBV5-1 and TRBJ2-3, is KAGVTQTPRYLIKTRGQQVTLSCSPISGHRSVSWYQQTPGQGLQFLFEYFSETQRNKGNFPGRFSGRQFSNSRSEMNVSTLELGDSALYLCASSPVTIGPSSTDTQYFGPGTRLTVL.

This clonotype has a count of ten or more. The DNA for the CDR3 is TGCGCCAGCAGCTCCAGGACTAGCGCCACAGATACGCAGTATTTT. Amino acid sequence: CASSSRTSATDTQYF. This chain joins TRBV4-1 and TRBJ2-3, with 9 bases matching TRBD2. Germline-derived CDR1 and CDR2 are MGHRA and YSYEKL. The CDR3 sequence is 15 residues long. V shed 5 bases, J shed 2 bases, and the junction held 5 bases outside the gene matches.

In its sample, this clonotype was seen many times. V usage is TRBV12-3 or TRBV12-4 and J usage is TRBJ1-1, with D unclear. V was cut by 4 bases and J by 0 bases, with 6 bases left in between. There are 13 residues in the CDR3. The CDR3 sequence is CASSWEVNTEAFF. The CDR3 region has the DNA TGTGCCAGCAGTTGGGAGGTGAACACTGAAGCTTTCTTT.

Points on this clonotype: At one end the junction does not follow the germline gene, possibly because of a read error. The chain recombines TRBV11-2 with TRBJ2-1, with TRBD2 as a possible D gene (7 bases). From germline, CDR1 is SGHAT and CDR2 FQNNGV. This CDR3 is built from 17 residues. The CDR3 nucleotides are TGTGACAGCAGCTTACAATTTGGCGGGGGCCAACACAAGGAGCAGTTCTTC. As protein: CDSSLQFGGGQHKEQFF.

This clonotype is labeled as medium-sized. The chain is built from TRBV20-1 and TRBJ1-1, with D possibly matching TRBD1 (5 bases). Trimming stripped 3 bases from V and 0 bases from J, with 14 bases between. There are 15 residues in the CDR3. Per germline, CDR1 DFQATT and CDR2 SNEGSKA (reference sequence). The CDR3 DNA is TGCAGTGCTAGGGACTTGGGACGGATGAACACTGAAGCTTTCTTT. Encoded protein: CSARDLGRMNTEAFF.

Many counts were recorded for this clonotype. This rearrangement joins TRBV5-1 to TRBJ2-3, with TRBD2 matching over 7 bases. The V gene end was trimmed by 4 bases and the J gene end by 0 bases; junction bases not matched to a gene: 8. The CDR3 covers 16 residues. Germline V lookup: CDR1 SGHRS, CDR2 YFSETQ. The CDR3 region has the DNA TGCGCCAGCAGCACCTGGACTAGTCGTAGCACAGATACGCAGTATTTT. Amino acid sequence: CASSTWTSRSTDTQYF.

Here the CDR3 DNA reads TGTGCCAGCAGCCTCCACGCGAACACCGGGGAGCTGTTTTTT. This translates into CASSLHANTGELFF. The chain links TRBV7-3 to TRBJ2-2, with D hard to call. This CDR3 is built from 14 residues. With 5 bases removed from V and 0 bases from J, the gap between germline ends came to 7 bases. Germline assignment: CDR1 SGHTA and CDR2 FQGTGA.

This clonotype was detected many times. The chain joins TRBV7-2 to TRBJ2-1; tentative D call: TRBD1 (6 bases). The CDR3 extends over 12 amino acids. Trimming stripped 3 bases from V and 9 bases from J, with 9 bases between. Germline CDR1 and CDR2: SGHTA and FQGNSA. The CDR3 nucleotides read TGTGCCAGCAGCTTCGTAGGGGGTGAGCAGTTCTTC. Encoded protein: CASSFVGGEQFF.

This clonotype has at least ten counts. The rearrangement uses TRBV5-5 and TRBJ2-1; either TRBD1 or TRBD2 may supply D (5 bases each). The germline V gene has CDR1 SGHKS and CDR2 YYEKEE (reference sequence). V dropped 3 bases and J dropped 7 bases, with 14 bases sitting between them. The CDR3 runs to 14 residues. The DNA for the CDR3 is TGTGCCAGCAGCTATTATACGGGGCCGAATGAGCAGTTCTTC. Amino acid sequence: CASSYYTGPNEQFF. The whole variable domain, filled in from reference TRBV5-5 and TRBJ2-1, reads DAGVTQSPTHLIKTRGQQVTLRCSPISGHKSVSWYQQVLGQGPQFIFQYYEKEERGRGNFPDRFSARQFPNYSSELNVNALLLGDSALYLCASSYYTGPNEQFFGPGTRLTVL.

This clonotype was seen many times. The gene calls are TRBV12-3 or TRBV12-4 and TRBJ2-3, with 9 bases fitting TRBD1. This CDR3 is 16 amino acids long. The V segment lost 6 bases and the J segment 2 bases; nucleotides outside the gene matches: 9. The CDR3 DNA reads TGTGCCAGCAGGCGAGCGACAGGGGGGTCCACAGATACGCAGTATTTT. Translation gives CASRRATGGSTDTQYF.

This clonotype was counted ten times or more. The chain has TRBV5-1 and TRBJ2-3; D unclear. V lost 4 bases and J 0 bases, leaving 3 bases between the germline ends. Per germline, CDR1 SGHRS and CDR2 YFSETQ. The CDR3 spans 12 residues. The CDR3 sequence: CASSISTDTQYF. The CDR3 region has the DNA TGCGCCAGCAGCATTAGCACAGATACGCAGTATTTT.

The chain combines TRBV21-1 with TRBJ2-5. TRBV21-1 is termed a pseudogene. The CDR3 extends over 14 amino acids. The CDR3 is CASNEVGFQETQYF. CDR3 nucleotide sequence: TGTGCCAGCAATGAAGTGGGCTTCCAAGAGACCCAGTACTTC.

This clonotype was counted many times. This chain uses TRBV5-1 with TRBJ2-7, with 10 nucleotides matching TRBD1. This CDR3 is built from 14 residues. The V gene's germline CDR1 is SGHRS and CDR2 YFSETQ. V lost 6 bases, J lost 3 bases, and 6 bases stayed unmatched. CDR3 sequence: CASTSGTGVYEQYF. The CDR3 bases are TGCGCCAGCACCTCGGGGACAGGGGTCTACGAGCAGTACTTC.